A single sample gave rise to the 16 T cell receptor beta chains below, sequenced in a study of T cell responses to AZD1222 COVID-19 vaccine. The method was immunoSEQ multiplex PCR; TCRdb's version includes in-frame clones alone and lacks a portion of them. This sample yields under 150,000 clones, of which approximately 90% are seen a single time; about 10% belongs to the top ten. The starting material was peripheral blood, obtained 28 days after the second AZD1222 dose. The receptors derive from an adult who received the AZD1222 COVID-19 vaccine.

This rearrangement joins TRBV6-5 to TRBJ1-2; possible D gene TRBD1, 5 bases. CDR1 MNHEY and CDR2 SVGAGI come from the germline V gene. Trimming removed 0 bases at V and 1 base at J, with 6 bases between. The CDR3 has 14 amino acids. Written as DNA, the CDR3 is TGTGCCAGCAGTTACTCCCAGGGTAACTATGGCTACACCTTC. This codes for CASSYSQGNYGYTF.

The CDR3 bases are TGTGCCAGCAGTCCGGACGGGTACGAGCAGTACGTC. It yields the protein CASSPDGYEQYV. The rearrangement uses TRBV6-5 and TRBJ2-7, with D uncertain. The V end was cut by 5 bases, the J end by 4 bases, with 9 bases between. Germline V gene lookup returns CDR1 MNHEY and CDR2 SVGAGI. CDR3 length: 12 residues.

The chain has TRBV7-2 and TRBJ1-2; the D gene is possibly TRBD1 (6 bases). V lost 5 bases and J 0 bases, leaving 13 bases between the germline ends. Germline V lookup: CDR1 SGHTA, CDR2 FQGNSA. The CDR3 totals 15 residues. The CDR3 loop is CASSPGGRANYGYTF. The CDR3 DNA reads TGTGCCAGCAGCCCGGGGGGGCGAGCTAACTATGGCTACACCTTC.

The rearrangement links TRBV19 to TRBJ1-2, with D possibly TRBD1 on 6 matching bases. This CDR3 region has 15 residues. V lost 7 bases and J lost 4, with 19 bases in between. Germline CDR1 LNHDA, CDR2 SQIVND (reference sequence). The CDR3 loop reads CASITGAGAAYGYTF. In nucleotides, the CDR3 is TGTGCCAGTATTACCGGAGCGGGGGCGGCCTATGGCTACACCTTC.

This chain links TRBV13 with TRBJ2-1, with D perhaps TRBD2 (6 bases). The length of the CDR3 is 13 residues. Germline assignment: CDR1 PRHDT and CDR2 FYEKMQ (reference sequence). Trimming stripped 5 bases from V and 8 bases from J, with 13 bases between. CDR3 nucleotide sequence: TGTGCCAGCAGCACCCGGGGGTTCGATGAGCAGTTCTTC. It specifies CASSTRGFDEQFF.

This rearrangement joins TRBV18 to TRBJ1-1; no clear D gene. V lost 3 bases and J 1 base, leaving 6 bases between the germline ends. This CDR3 contains 13 residues. CDR1 and CDR2 from the germline V gene are KGHSH and LQKENI. The DNA for the CDR3 is TGTGCCAGCTCACCGGACCCGAACACTGAAGCTTTCTTT. Protein sequence: CASSPDPNTEAFF.

This chain connects TRBV6-5 to TRBJ1-2, with unresolved D. CDR3 length equals 13 residues. Trimming shortened V by 10 bases and J by 12 bases, and 24 bases separated the two germline ends. Per the germline V gene, CDR1 is MNHEY and CDR2 is SVGAGI. The CDR3 protein is CATRSQTGLKDTF. The CDR3 coding sequence is TGTGCCACGCGCAGCCAGACCGGGTTAAAAGACACCTTC.

The chain couples TRBV27 to TRBJ1-2; 9 bases align to TRBD1. This CDR3 has 13 amino acids. Germline V gene sequence: CDR1 MNHEY, CDR2 SMNVEV (reference sequence). The J segment lost 7 bases and the V segment lost 4 bases, leaving 4 bases of the junction unmatched. The CDR3 DNA follows: TGTGCCAGCAGTTACAGGGGGCTCCTTGGCTACACCTTC. This translates into CASSYRGLLGYTF.

The rearrangement joins TRBV14 to TRBJ2-7; 10 bases line up with TRBD1. This CDR3 is built from 18 residues. V gave up 5 bases and J gave up 4 bases; unmatched junction bases: 17. In germline, CDR1 is SGHDN, CDR2 FVKESK. CDR3 nucleotides: TGTGCCAGCAGCAGAATGACAGGGGGCTGGCCAAGGGAATACGAGCAGTACTTC. Residues: CASSRMTGGWPREYEQYF. Drawing the rest from reference TRBV14 and TRBJ2-7, the complete variable domain is EAGVTQFPSHSVIEKGQTVTLRCDPISGHDNLYWYRRVMGKEIKFLLHFVKESKQDESGMPNNRFLAERTGGTYSTLKVQPAELEDSGVYFCASSRMTGGWPREYEQYFGPGTRLTVT.

The chain links TRBV11-2 to TRBJ2-1, with D hard to call. V gave up 1 base and J gave up 12 bases, with 7 bases separating them. The CDR3 spans 11 residues. Per the germline V gene, CDR1 is SGHAT and CDR2 is FQNNGV. The CDR3 nucleotides are TGTGCCAGCAGCTTAGGGGGTAGGCAGTTCTTC. As protein: CASSLGGRQFF. The full variable domain, completed using reference TRBV11-2 and TRBJ2-1, is EAGVAQSPRYKIIEKRQSVAFWCNPISGHATLYWYQQILGQGPKLLIQFQNNGVVDDSQLPKDRFSAERLKGVDSTLKIQPAKLEDSAVYLCASSLGGRQFFGPGTRLTVL.

The chain couples TRBV11-3 to TRBJ2-7; D might be TRBD1 (5 bases). The germline V gene has CDR1 SGHNT and CDR2 YENEEA. The CDR3 length is 15 residues. With 1 base removed from V and 3 bases from J, the gap between germline ends came to 13 bases. Here the CDR3 DNA reads TGTGCCAGCAGCTTAGGGCAGGGCAGCGACTACGAGCAGTACTTC. Protein: CASSLGQGSDYEQYF. The full variable domain, completed using reference TRBV11-3 and TRBJ2-7, is EAGVVQSPRYKIIEKKQPVAFWCNPISGHNTLYWYLQNLGQGPELLIRYENEEAVDDSQLPKDRFSAERLKGVDSTLKIQPAELGDSAVYLCASSLGQGSDYEQYFGPGTRLTVT.

V usage is TRBV5-6 and J usage is TRBJ1-4; D unclear. Germline values: CDR1 SGHDT, CDR2 YYEEEE. The CDR3 consists of 17 residues. With 1 base removed from V and 3 bases from J, the gap between germline ends came to 16 bases. The CDR3 DNA reads as TGTGCCAGCAGCTTGAAGGCGAGGAGAGGTGCTAATGAAAAACTGTTTTTT. It specifies CASSLKARRGANEKLFF.

CDR3 sequence reads: CASSPTGLYGYTF. In DNA, the CDR3 is TGTGCCAGCAGTCCGACAGGGCTCTATGGCTACACCTTC. The chain carries TRBV6-5 and TRBJ1-2, with TRBD1 identical over 7 bases. Looked up from germline, CDR1 is MNHEY and CDR2 is SVGAGI. This CDR3 is built from 13 residues. V trimming: 5 bases; J trimming: 4 bases; junction bases outside the gene matches: 4.

The V call is TRBV24-1, the J call TRBJ1-5; D not certain. V lost 4 bases and J 2 bases, leaving 5 bases between the germline ends. CDR3 length: 13 amino acids. Germline CDR1 and CDR2: KGHDR and SFDVKD. The CDR3 loop reads CATSEAGNQPQHF. The CDR3 DNA follows: TGTGCCACCAGTGAGGCGGGCAATCAGCCCCAGCATTTT.

The chain uses TRBV5-6 and TRBJ1-3, with D unresolved. Trimming shortened V by 7 bases and J by 0 bases, and 11 bases separated the two germline ends. The CDR3 is 14 residues long. Germline-derived CDR1 and CDR2 are SGHDT and YYEEEE. CDR3 region: CASHPSSSGNTIYF. The DNA for the CDR3 is TGTGCCAGCCACCCTTCCAGCTCTGGAAACACCATATATTTT.

This clone was observed a handful of times. This chain joins TRBV4-1 and TRBJ1-5; D might be TRBD1 (6 bases). The CDR3 is 18 amino acids. The germline gives CDR1 MGHRA, CDR2 YSYEKL. V lost 1 base, J lost 0 bases, and 16 bases lay in between. The CDR3 region has the DNA TGCGCCAGCAGCCAAGCCTCAGGTAGGGGGAATAGCAATCAGCCCCAGCATTTT. Amino acid sequence: CASSQASGRGNSNQPQHF.